Here is one TCR beta chain with its context. Clones were read by immunoSEQ multiplex PCR, and TCRdb kept only the in-frame ones, dropping some. The table lists approximately 150,000 clones, 84% of them singletons. The entry originates in a study of blood T cell repertoires in COVID-19. The V and J ends lost 2 bases and 6 bases, in that order; junction bases with no gene match: 4. Germline assignment: CDR1 SGHNT and CDR2 YENEEA. This CDR3 contains 14 residues. The clonotype originates from a woman aged 50 to 60 who had recovered from COVID-19. The gene calls are TRBV11-3 and TRBJ2-7, with 10 bases identical to TRBD1. Sequencing was done on a sample of PBMCs or T cells enriched from blood (not recorded which). The CDR3 DNA reads TGTGCCAGCAGCTTAAGGGACAGGGGCGCCGAGCAGTACTTC. Its translation is CASSLRDRGAEQYF.